This paragraph reports one TCR beta chain. The source of the sample is a study of radiotherapy plus CTLA-4 blockade in lung cancer. TCRdb's copy holds only in-frame clones and misses some; the assay was immunoSEQ multiplex PCR. The sample lists around 120,000 clones; 75% to 80% were seen once. The sample here was peripheral blood, taken from a patient treated with radiotherapy plus ipilimumab. The TCR originated in a human donor with non-small cell lung cancer who had a partial response to radiotherapy plus ipilimumab.

The CDR3 here is CAGSTGGNTEAFF. The CDR3 nucleotides are TGTGCCGGTTCGACAGGTGGGAACACTGAAGCTTTCTTT. The chain employs TRBV6-1 and TRBJ1-1, with D possibly TRBD1 on 6 matching bases. There are 13 residues in the CDR3. Germline V gene lookup returns CDR1 MNHNS and CDR2 SASEGT. V lost 11 bases, J lost 1 base, and 14 bases lay in between.